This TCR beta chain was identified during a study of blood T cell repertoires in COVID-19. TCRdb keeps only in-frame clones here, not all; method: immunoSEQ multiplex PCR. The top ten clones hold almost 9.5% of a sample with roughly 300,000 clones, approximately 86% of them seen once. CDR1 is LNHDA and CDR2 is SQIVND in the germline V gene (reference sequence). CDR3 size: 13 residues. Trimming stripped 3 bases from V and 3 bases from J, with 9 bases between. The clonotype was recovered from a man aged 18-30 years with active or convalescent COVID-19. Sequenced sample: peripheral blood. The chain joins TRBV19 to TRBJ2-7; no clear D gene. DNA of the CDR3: TGTGCCAGTAGTATCGGTCTTCTCTACGAGCAGTACTTC. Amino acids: CASSIGLLYEQYF.